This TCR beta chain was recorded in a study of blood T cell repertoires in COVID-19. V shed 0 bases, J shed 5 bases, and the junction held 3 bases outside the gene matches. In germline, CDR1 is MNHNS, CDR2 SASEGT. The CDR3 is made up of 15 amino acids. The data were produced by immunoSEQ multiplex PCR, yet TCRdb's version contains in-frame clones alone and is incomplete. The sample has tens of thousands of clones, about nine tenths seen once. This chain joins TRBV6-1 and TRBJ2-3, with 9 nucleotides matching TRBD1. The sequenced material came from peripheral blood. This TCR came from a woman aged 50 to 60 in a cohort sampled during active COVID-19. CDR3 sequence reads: CASSEAVDRGDTQYF. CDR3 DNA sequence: TGTGCCAGCAGTGAAGCGGTGGACAGGGGAGATACGCAGTATTTT.